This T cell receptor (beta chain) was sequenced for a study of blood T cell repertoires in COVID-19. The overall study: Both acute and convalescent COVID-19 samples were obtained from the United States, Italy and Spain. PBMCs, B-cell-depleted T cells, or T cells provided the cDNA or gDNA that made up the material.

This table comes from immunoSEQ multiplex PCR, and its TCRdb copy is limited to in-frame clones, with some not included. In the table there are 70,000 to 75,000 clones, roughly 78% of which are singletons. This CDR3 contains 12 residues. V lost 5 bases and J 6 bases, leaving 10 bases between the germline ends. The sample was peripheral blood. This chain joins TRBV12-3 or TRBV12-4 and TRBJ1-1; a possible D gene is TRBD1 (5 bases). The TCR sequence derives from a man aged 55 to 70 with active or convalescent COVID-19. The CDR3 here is CASSVGLPEAFF. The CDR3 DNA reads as TGTGCCAGCAGTGTGGGGCTCCCTGAAGCTTTCTTT.